The clone carrying this T cell receptor (beta chain) was seen many times. Clinical symptoms, serum thyroxine, TRAb, thyroid ultrasound and orbital computed tomography established diagnosis. PBMCs were obtained from 7.5 to 10 ml fresh peripheral blood. This specimen comes from a study of T cells in Graves' hyperthyroidism and ophthalmopathy. As for the study in general: Initial diagnosis, before any treatment, was when peripheral blood was collected.

Using RNA transcripts as the source, TCR beta CDR3 regions were amplified. First-round RT-PCR with HTBI primers amplified the TCR CDR3 region. TCRdb independently ran MiXCR on the multiplex PCR reads; one entry per CDR3 protein. The data show 300,000 to 450,000 distinct CDR3 sequences, with approximately 17% seen just once and 35% to 50% held by the top ten. Source material: blood. The clonotype originates from a man aged 18 to 29 with Graves' ophthalmopathy.

This chain's CDR3 is CASSYSGGINQPQHF. The DNA of the CDR3 is TGTGCCAGCAGTTACTCGGGAGGAATCAATCAGCCCCAGCATTTT. The chain recombines TRBV6-6 with TRBJ1-5; no clear D gene. This CDR3 has 15 residues. The V gene's germline CDR1 is MNHNY and CDR2 SVGAGI (reference sequence). V lost 0 bases and J lost 3, with 9 bases in between.